This record concerns one T cell receptor beta chain sequence. In its sample, this clonotype was seen a few times. There is no known antigen for this receptor. Base quality data are lacking; no much larger clone is found one base away. Per the publication, the treatment or condition label means: allogeneic hematopoietic cell transplantation with graft depleted of TCRalphabeta T cells and CD19 B cells. TCRalphabeta/CD19-depleted allogeneic hematopoietic cell grafts were given to the transplant recipients, all of whom were children. The data are from a study of T-cell reconstitution after alpha-beta-depleted transplantation in children (TCRdb year 2016). With respect to the entire study: Using TCR repertoire profiling, the study followed T-cell immune reconstitution in a quantitative way in children after TCRalphabeta/CD19-depleted allogeneic hematopoietic cell transplantation.

Beyond this particular receptor, the publication reports: In some patients, the high TCRbeta diversity seen at day 60 was put down to recipient T cells and intrathymic progenitors that had survived conditioning. Over the following months the frequencies of hyperexpanded clones went down, and after one year T-cell counts and TCRbeta diversity were mostly credited to newly produced T cells. The apparently early alphabetaT-cell count recovery about two months after transplant was reportedly dependent on only several hundred rapidly expanded clones derived from non-depleted graft cells.

Library creation used PCR. Instrument on record: Illumina HiSeq 2500. Molecular barcoding was employed in the preparation of TCR libraries, with unique molecular identifiers being used to normalize TCRbeta repertoire quantification. The raw public reads went through TCRdb reprocessing: fastp at Q25, MiXCR clone calling, in-frame beta chains kept. Each CDR3 protein gets just one entry, which takes the most common genes and DNA from the rows behind it. Within this sample are 780,000 or so distinct CDR3 sequences, with roughly 15% of them counted one time only. The top ten clones comprise approximately 5% of the sample. Measured from the cysteine to the phenylalanine, the CDR3 is 18 residues long. The sequence is cut down to CDR3 DNA, 54 bases in frame from base 1. The germline V and J ends show losses of 4 bases and 0 bases respectively, and no gene match explains 10 bases of the junction. From a lookup of the germline V gene, CDR1 and CDR2 are SGHRS and YFSETQ.

The clonotype originates from a male patient younger than 18 who had a stem cell transplant for acute lymphoblastic leukemia, so the T cells may come from the graft donor. The specimen was PBMCs, mostly from graft donor cells, collected 360 days after TCRalphabeta/CD19-depleted stem cell transplant. This sequence uses TRBV5-1 and TRBJ2-3, with 11 bases aligning to TRBD2. The DNA sequence follows: TGCGCCAGCAGCCCCGGACTAGCGGGCCCCATTAGCACAGATACGCAGTATTTT. It translates as CASSPGLAGPISTDTQYF.